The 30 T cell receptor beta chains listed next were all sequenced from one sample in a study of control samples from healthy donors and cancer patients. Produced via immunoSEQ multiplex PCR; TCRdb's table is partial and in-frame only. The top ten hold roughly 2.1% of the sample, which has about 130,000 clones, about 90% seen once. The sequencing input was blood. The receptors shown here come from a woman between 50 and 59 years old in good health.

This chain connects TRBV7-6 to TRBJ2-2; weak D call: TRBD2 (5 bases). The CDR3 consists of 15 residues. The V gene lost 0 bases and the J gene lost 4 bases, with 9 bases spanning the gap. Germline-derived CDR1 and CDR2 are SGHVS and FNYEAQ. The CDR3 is CASSLAGELTGELFF. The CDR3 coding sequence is TGTGCCAGCAGCTTAGCGGGAGAACTCACCGGGGAGCTGTTTTTT. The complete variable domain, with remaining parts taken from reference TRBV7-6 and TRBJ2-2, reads GAGVSQSPRYKVTKRGQDVALRCDPISGHVSLYWYRQALGQGPEFLTYFNYEAQQDKSGLPNDRFSAERPEGSISTLTIQRTEQRDSAMYRCASSLAGELTGELFFGEGSRLTVL.

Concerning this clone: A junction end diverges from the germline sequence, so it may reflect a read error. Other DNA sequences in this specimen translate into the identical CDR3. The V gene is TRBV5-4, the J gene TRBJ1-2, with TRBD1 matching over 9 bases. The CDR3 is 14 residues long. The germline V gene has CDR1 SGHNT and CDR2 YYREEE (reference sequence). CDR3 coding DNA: TGTGCCAGCAGCCAGGGACAGGGTAACTATGGCTACACTTTC. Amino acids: CASSQGQGNYGYTF.

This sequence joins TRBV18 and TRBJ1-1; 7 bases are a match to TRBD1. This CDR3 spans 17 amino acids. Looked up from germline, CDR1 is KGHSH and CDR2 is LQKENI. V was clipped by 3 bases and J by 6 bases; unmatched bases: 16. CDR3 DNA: TGTGCCAGCTCACCTCGACAGGGCGTAGGCTTAGACGCTGAAGCTTTCTTT. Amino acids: CASSPRQGVGLDAEAFF.

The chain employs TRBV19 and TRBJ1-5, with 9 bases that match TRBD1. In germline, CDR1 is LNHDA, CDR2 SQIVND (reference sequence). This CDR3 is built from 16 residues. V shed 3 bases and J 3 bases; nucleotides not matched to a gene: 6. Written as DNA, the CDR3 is TGTGCCAGTAGTATGAAAGGGACAGGGTACAATCAGCCCCAGCATTTT. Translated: CASSMKGTGYNQPQHF.

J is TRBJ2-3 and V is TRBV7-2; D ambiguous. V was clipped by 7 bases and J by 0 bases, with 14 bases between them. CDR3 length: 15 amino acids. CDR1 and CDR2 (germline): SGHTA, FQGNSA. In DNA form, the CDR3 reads TGTGCCAGCACCCCTCATTCTCGGAGCACAGATACGCAGTATTTT. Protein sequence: CASTPHSRSTDTQYF.

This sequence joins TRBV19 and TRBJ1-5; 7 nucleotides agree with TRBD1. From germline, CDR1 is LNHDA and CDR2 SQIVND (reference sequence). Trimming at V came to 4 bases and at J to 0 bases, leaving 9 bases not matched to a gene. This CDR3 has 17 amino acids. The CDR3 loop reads CASSTRTGGVSNQPQHF. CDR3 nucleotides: TGTGCCAGTAGTACGCGGACAGGTGGAGTTAGCAATCAGCCCCAGCATTTT.

The CDR3 coding sequence is TGTGCCAGCACCCCACGACCAGGGGGAATAAGGGAGCAGTACTTC. It specifies CASTPRPGGIREQYF. The chain carries TRBV6-5 and TRBJ2-7; 7 bases align to TRBD1. The CDR3 is 15 residues long. Trimming removed 7 bases from V and 7 bases from J; junction bases left unmatched: 16. Looked up from germline, CDR1 is MNHEY and CDR2 is SVGAGI.

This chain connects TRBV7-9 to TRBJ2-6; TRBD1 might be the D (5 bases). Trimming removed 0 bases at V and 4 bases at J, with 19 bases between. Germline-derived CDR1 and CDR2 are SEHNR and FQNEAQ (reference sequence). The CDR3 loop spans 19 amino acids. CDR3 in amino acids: CASSLAFQGGSGGANVLTF. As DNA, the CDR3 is TGTGCCAGCAGCTTAGCGTTTCAGGGCGGCTCTGGGGGGGCCAACGTCCTGACTTTC.

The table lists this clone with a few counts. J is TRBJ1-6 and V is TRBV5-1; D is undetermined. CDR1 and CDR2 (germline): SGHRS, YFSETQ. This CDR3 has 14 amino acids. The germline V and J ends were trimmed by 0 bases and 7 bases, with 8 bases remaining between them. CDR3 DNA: TGCGCCAGCAGCTTGGATATGGCCAATTCACCCCTCCACTTT. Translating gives CASSLDMANSPLHF.

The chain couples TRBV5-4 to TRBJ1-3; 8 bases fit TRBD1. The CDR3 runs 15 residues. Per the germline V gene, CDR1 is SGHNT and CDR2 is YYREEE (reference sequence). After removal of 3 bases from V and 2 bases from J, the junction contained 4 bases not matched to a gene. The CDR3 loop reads CASSSGGKAGNTIYF. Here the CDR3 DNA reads TGTGCCAGCAGCTCAGGGGGCAAGGCTGGAAACACCATATATTTT.

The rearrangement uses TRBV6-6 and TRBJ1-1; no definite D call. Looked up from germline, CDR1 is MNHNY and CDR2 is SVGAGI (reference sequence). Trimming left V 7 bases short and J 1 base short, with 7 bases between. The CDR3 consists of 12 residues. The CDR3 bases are TGTGCCAGCACTTGGGCGAACACTGAAGCTTTCTTT. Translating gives CASTWANTEAFF.

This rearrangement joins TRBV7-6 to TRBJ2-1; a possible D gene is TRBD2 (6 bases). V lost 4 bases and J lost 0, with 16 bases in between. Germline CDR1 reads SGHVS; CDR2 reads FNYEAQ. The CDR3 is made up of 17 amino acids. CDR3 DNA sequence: TGTGCCAGCAGCTCTTGGTTAGCGGCAAGCTCCTACAATGAGCAGTTCTTC. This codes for CASSSWLAASSYNEQFF.

The CDR3 DNA follows: TGTGCCAGCAGTCCCGGCCTGTCCCTTATGAACACTGAAGCTTTCTTT. It encodes CASSPGLSLMNTEAFF. This chain connects TRBV7-9 to TRBJ1-1; D gene unclear. Germline V CDR1 and CDR2: SEHNR, FQNEAQ (reference sequence). Trimming cost V 6 bases and J 0 bases, with 17 bases left between them. This CDR3 spans 16 amino acids. The full variable domain, rest sourced from reference TRBV7-9 and TRBJ1-1, is DTGVSQNPRHKITKRGQNVTFRCDPISEHNRLYWYRQTLGQGPEFLTYFQNEAQLEKSRLLSDRFSAERPKGSFSTLEIQRTEQGDSAMYLCASSPGLSLMNTEAFFGQGTRLTVV.

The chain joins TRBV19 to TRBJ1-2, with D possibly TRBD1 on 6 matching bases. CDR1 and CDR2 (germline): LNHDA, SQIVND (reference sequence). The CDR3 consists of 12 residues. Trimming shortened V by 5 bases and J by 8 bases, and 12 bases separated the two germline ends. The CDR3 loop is CASSLQGTGYTF. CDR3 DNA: TGTGCCAGTAGTCTACAGGGAACGGGCTACACCTTC.

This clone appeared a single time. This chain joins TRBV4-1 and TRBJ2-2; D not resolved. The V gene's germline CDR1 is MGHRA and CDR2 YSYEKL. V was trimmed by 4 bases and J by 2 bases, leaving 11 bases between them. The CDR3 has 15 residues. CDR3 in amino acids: CASSPFTRNTGELFF. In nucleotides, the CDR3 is TGCGCCAGCAGCCCTTTCACACGTAACACCGGGGAGCTGTTTTTT.

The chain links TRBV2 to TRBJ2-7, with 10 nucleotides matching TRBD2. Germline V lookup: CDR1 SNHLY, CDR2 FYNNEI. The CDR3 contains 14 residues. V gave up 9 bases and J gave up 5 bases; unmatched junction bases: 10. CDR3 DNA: TGTGCCAGTTGCGGAGCGGGAGGGTTCAACGAGCAGTACTTC. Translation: CASCGAGGFNEQYF.

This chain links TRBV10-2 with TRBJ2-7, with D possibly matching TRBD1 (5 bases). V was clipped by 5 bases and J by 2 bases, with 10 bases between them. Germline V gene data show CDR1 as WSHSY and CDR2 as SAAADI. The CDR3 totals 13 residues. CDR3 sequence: CASSSQGAYEQYF. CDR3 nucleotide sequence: TGCGCCAGCAGTTCTCAGGGCGCCTACGAGCAGTACTTC.

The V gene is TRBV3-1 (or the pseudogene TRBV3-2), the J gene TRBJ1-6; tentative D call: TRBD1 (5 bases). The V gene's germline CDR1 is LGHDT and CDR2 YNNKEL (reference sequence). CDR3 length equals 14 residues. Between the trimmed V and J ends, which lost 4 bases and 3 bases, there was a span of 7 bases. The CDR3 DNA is TGTGCCAGCAGCCCGGGGCTCTATAATTCACCCCTCCACTTT. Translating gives CASSPGLYNSPLHF.

As DNA, the CDR3 is TGTGCCAGCAACAACGTGGGGTCCTACGAGCAGTACTTC. Its translation: CASNNVGSYEQYF. The chain combines TRBV7-8 with TRBJ2-7; D is unclear. CDR1 is SGHVS and CDR2 is FQNEAQ in the germline V gene. CDR3 length: 13 amino acids. Trimming took 7 bases from V and 1 from J, leaving 11 bases between them. Full variable domain (outside the CDR3, taken from reference TRBV7-8 and TRBJ2-7): GAGVSQSPRYKVAKRGQDVALRCDPISGHVSLFWYQQALGQGPEFLTYFQNEAQLDKSGLPSDRFFAERPEGSVSTLKIQRTQQEDSAVYLCASNNVGSYEQYFGPGTRLTVT.

The CDR3 here is CASGFSAEEQFF. The CDR3 bases are TGTGCTAGTGGTTTCTCAGCGGAAGAGCAGTTCTTC. This chain joins TRBV12-5 and TRBJ2-1, with D perhaps matching TRBD2 (5 bases). V lost 3 bases and J 10 bases, leaving 10 bases between the germline ends. CDR1 and CDR2 (germline): LGHNT, FRNRAP. The CDR3 covers 12 residues.

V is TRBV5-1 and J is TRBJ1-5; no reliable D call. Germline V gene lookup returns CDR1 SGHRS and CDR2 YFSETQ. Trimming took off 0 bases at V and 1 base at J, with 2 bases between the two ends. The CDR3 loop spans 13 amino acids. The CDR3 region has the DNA TGCGCCAGCAGCTTGGAGAGCAATCAGCCCCAGCATTTT. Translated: CASSLESNQPQHF.

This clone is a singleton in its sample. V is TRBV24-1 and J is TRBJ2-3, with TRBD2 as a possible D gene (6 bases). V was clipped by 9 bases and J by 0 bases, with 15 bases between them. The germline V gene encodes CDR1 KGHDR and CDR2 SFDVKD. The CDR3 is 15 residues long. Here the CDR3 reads CATSEGQPSTDTQYF. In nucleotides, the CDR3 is TGTGCCACCTCGGAGGGGCAGCCTAGCACAGATACGCAGTATTTT.

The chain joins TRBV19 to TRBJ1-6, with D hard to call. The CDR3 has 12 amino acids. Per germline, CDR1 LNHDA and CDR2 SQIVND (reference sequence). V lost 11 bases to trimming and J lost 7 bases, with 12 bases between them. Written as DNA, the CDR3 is TGTGCCTGTGGGCCAAGGAATTCACCCCTCCACTTT. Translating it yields CACGPRNSPLHF.

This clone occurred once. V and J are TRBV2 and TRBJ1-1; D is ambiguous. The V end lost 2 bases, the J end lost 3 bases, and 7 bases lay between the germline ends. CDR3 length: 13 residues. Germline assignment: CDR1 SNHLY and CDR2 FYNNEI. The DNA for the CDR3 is TGTGCCAGCAGTGAACGGACCTACACTGAAGCTTTCTTT. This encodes CASSERTYTEAFF.

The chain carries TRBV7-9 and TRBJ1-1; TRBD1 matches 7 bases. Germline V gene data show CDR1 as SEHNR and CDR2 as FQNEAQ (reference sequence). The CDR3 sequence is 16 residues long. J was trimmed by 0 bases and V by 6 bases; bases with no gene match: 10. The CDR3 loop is CASSSPSGGLNTEAFF. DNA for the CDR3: TGTGCCAGCAGTTCACCCTCAGGGGGGCTGAACACTGAAGCTTTCTTT.

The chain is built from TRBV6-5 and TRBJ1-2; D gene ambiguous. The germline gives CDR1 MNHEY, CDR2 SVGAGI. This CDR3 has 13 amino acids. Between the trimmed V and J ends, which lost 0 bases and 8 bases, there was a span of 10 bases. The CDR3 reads CASSYSVKGGYTF. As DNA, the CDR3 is TGTGCCAGCAGTTACTCGGTCAAAGGAGGCTACACCTTC.

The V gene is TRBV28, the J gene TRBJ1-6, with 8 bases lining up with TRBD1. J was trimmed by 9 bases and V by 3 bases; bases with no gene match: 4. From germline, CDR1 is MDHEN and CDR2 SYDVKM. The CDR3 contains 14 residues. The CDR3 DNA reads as TGTGCCAGCAGTTTCACAGGGGGAAGTTCACCCCTCCACTTT. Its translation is CASSFTGGSSPLHF.

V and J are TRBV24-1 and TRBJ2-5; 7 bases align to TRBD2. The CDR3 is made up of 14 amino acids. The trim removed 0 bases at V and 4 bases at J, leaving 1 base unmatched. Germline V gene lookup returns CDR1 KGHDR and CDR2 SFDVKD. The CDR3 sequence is CATSDLASGETQYF. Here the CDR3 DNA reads TGTGCCACCAGTGATTTGGCTAGCGGAGAGACCCAGTACTTC.

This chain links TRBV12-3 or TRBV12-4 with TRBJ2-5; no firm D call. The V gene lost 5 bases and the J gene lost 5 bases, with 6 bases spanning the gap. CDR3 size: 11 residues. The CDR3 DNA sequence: TGTGCCAGCAGTACATCTGAGACCCAGTACTTC. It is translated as CASSTSETQYF.

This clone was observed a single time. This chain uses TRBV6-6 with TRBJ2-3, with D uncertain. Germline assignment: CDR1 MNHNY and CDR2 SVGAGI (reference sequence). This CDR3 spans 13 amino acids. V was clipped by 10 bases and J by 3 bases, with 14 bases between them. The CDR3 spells CAIRVVMTDTQYF. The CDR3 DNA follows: TGTGCCATCCGGGTGGTTATGACAGATACGCAGTATTTT.